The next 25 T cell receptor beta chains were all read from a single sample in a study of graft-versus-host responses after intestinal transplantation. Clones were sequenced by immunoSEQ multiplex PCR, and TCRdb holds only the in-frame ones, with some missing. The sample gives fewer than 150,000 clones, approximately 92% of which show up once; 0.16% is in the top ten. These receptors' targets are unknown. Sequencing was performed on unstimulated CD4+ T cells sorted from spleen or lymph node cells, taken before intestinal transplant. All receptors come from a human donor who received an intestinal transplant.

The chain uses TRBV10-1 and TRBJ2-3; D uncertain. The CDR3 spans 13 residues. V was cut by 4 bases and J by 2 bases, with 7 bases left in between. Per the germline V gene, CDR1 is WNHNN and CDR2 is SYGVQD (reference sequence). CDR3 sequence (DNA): TGCGCCAGCAGTGTTTCAGTCACAGATACGCAGTATTTT. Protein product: CASSVSVTDTQYF.

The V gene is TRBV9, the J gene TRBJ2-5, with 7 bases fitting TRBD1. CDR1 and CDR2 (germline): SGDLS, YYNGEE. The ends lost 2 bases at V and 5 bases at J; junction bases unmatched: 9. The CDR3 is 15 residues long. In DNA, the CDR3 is TGTGCCAGCAGCGTGGGGGACGGCAGGGGGGAGACCCAGTACTTC. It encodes CASSVGDGRGETQYF.

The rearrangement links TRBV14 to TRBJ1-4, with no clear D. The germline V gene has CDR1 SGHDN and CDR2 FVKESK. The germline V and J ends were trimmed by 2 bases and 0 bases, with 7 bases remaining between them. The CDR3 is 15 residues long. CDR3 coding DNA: TGTGCCAGCAGCCAATTAGCTTCAACTAATGAAAAACTGTTTTTT. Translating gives CASSQLASTNEKLFF.

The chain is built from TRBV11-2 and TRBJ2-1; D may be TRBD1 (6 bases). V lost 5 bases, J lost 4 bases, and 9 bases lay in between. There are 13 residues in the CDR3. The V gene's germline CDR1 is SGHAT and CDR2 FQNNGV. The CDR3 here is CASSQGTYNEQFF. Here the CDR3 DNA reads TGTGCCAGCAGCCAGGGGACATACAATGAGCAGTTCTTC. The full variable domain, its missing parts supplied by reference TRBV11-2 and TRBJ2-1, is EAGVAQSPRYKIIEKRQSVAFWCNPISGHATLYWYQQILGQGPKLLIQFQNNGVVDDSQLPKDRFSAERLKGVDSTLKIQPAKLEDSAVYLCASSQGTYNEQFFGPGTRLTVL.

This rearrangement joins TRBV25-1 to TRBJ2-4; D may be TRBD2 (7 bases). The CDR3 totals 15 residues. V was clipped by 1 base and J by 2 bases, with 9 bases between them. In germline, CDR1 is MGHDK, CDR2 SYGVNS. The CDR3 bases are TGTGCCAGCAGTGAATTCGGGGGGCCCAAAAACATTCAGTACTTC. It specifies CASSEFGGPKNIQYF. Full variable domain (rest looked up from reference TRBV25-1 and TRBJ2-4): EADIYQTPRYLVIGTGKKITLECSQTMGHDKMYWYQQDPGMELHLIHYSYGVNSTEKGDLSSESTVSRIRTEHFPLTLESARPSHTSQYLCASSEFGGPKNIQYFGAGTRLSVL.

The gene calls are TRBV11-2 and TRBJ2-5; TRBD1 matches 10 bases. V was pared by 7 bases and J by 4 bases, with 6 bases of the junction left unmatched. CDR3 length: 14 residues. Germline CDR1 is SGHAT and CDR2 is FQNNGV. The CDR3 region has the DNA TGTGCCAGCAACGACAGGGGGCAGGGAGAGACCCAGTACTTC. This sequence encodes CASNDRGQGETQYF.

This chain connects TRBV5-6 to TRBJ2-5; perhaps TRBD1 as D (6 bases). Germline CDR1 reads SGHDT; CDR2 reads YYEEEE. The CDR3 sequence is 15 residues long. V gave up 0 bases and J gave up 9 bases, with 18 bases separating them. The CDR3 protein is CASSLGRGFGVAQYF. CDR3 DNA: TGTGCCAGCAGCTTGGGCAGGGGCTTCGGAGTGGCCCAGTACTTC.

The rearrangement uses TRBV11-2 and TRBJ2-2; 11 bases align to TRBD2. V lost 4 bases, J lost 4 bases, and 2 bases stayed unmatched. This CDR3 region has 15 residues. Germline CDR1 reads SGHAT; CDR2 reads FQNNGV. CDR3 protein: CASSYLAGGTGELFF. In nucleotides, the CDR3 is TGTGCCAGCAGCTACCTAGCGGGGGGCACCGGGGAGCTGTTTTTT.

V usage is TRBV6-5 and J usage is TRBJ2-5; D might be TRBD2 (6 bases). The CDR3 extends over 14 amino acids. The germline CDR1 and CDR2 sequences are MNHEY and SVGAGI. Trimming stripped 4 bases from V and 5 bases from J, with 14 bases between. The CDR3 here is CASSFRGRGETQYF. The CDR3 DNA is TGTGCCAGCAGTTTTCGCGGACGGGGGGAGACCCAGTACTTC.

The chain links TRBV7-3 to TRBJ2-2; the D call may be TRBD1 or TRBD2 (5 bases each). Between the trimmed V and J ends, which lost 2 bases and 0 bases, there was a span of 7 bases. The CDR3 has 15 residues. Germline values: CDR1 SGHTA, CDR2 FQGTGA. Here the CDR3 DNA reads TGTGCCAGCAGCTTAGGGGGTTCGAACACCGGGGAGCTGTTTTTT. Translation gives CASSLGGSNTGELFF.

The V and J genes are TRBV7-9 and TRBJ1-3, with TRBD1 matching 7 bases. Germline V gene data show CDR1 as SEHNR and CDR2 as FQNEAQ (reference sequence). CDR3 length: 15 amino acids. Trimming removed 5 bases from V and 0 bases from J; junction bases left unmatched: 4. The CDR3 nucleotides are TGTGCCAGCAGCCGACAGGGACTCTCTGGAAACACCATATATTTT. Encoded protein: CASSRQGLSGNTIYF.

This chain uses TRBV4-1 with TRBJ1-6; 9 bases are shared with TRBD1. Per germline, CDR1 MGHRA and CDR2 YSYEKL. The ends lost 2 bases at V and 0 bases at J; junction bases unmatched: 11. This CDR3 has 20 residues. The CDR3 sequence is CASSQTQGARGVSYNSPLHF. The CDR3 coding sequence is TGCGCCAGCAGCCAAACACAGGGGGCGCGGGGCGTCTCCTATAATTCACCCCTCCACTTT.

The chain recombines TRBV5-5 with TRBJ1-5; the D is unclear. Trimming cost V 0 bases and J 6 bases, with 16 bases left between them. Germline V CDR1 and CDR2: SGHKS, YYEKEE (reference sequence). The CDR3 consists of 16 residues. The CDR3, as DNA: TGTGCCAGCAGCTTGGATCCGGGGTTTCTGATTCAGCCCCAGCATTTT. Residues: CASSLDPGFLIQPQHF.

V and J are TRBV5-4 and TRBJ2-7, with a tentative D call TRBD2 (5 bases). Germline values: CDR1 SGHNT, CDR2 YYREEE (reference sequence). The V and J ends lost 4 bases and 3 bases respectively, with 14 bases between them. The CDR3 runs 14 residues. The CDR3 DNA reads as TGTGCCAGCAGCGCGGGCGATACCCTCTACGAGCAGTACTTC. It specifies CASSAGDTLYEQYF.

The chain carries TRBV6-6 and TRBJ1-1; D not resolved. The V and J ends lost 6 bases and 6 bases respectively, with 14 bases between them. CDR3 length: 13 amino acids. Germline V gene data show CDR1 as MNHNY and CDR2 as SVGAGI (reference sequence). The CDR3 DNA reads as TGTGCCAGCAGCCGCTCCGGAAAGGCTGAAGCTTTCTTT. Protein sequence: CASSRSGKAEAFF.

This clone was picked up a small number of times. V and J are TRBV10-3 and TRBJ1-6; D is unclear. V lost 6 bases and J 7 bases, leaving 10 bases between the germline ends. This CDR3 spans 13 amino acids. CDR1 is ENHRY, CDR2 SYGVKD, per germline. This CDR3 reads CAIRDAPNSPLHF. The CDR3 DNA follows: TGTGCCATCAGGGACGCACCCAATTCACCCCTCCACTTT.

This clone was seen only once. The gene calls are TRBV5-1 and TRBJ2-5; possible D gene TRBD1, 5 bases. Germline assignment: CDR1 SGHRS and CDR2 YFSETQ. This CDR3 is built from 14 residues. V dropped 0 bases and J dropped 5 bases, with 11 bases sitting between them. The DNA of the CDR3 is TGCGCCAGCAGCTTGGCCTGGACACGGGAGACCCAGTACTTC. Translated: CASSLAWTRETQYF.

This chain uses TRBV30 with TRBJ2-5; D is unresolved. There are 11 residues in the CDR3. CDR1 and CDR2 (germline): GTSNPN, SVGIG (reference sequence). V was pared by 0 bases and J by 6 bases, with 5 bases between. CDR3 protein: CAWSVIKTQYF. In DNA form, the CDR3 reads TGTGCCTGGAGTGTTATTAAGACCCAGTACTTC.

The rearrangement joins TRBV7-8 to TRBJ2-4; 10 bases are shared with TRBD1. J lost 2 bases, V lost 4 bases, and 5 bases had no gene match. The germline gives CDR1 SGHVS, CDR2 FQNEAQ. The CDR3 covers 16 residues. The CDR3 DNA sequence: TGTGCCAGCAGCTCTTGGGGACAGGGGTCCAAAAACATTCAGTACTTC. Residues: CASSSWGQGSKNIQYF.

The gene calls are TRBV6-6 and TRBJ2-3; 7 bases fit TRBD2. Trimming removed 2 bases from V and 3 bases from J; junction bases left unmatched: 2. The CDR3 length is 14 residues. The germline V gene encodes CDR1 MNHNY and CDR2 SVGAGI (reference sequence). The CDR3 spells CASSYHGGTDTQYF. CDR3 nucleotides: TGTGCCAGCAGTTACCACGGGGGGACAGATACGCAGTATTTT.

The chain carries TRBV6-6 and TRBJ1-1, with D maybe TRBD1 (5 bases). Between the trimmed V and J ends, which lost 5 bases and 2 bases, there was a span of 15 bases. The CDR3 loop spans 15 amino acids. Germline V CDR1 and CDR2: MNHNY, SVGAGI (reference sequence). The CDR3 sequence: CASSRTWVGNTEAFF. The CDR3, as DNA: TGTGCCAGCAGTCGGACATGGGTGGGCAACACTGAAGCTTTCTTT.

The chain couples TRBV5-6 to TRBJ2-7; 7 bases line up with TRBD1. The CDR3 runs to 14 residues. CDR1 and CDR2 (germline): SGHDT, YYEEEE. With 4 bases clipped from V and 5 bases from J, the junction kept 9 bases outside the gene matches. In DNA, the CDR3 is TGTGCCAGCAGCGTAATAGACAGGGCCAACGAGCAGTACTTC. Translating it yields CASSVIDRANEQYF.

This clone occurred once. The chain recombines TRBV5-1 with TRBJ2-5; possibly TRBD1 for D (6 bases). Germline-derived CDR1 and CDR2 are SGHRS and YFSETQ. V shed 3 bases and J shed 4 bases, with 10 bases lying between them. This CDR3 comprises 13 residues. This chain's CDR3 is CASSWMDRETQYF. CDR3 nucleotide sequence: TGCGCCAGCAGCTGGATGGACAGAGAGACCCAGTACTTC.

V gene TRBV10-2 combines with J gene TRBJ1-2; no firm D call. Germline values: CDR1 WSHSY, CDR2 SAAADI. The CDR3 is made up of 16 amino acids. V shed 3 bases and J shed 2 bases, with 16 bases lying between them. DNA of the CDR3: TGCGCCAGCAGTGATGGGCGCGGGGTAGGGAACTATGGCTACACCTTC. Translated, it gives CASSDGRGVGNYGYTF.

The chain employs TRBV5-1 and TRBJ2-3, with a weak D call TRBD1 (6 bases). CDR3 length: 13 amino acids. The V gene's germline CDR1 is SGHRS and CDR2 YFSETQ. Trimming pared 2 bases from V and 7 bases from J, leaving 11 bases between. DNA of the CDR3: TGCGCCAGCAGCTTTTTGGACAGTTATACGCAGTATTTT. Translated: CASSFLDSYTQYF.